This T cell receptor (beta chain) was sequenced for a study of shared T cell receptors in the human thymus. Here immunoSEQ multiplex PCR was the method, and the copy in TCRdb shows in-frame clones only, minus some. This table holds about 380,000 clones, approximately 95% found once. In germline, CDR1 is MGHRA, CDR2 YSYEKL. With 6 bases removed from V and 1 base from J, the gap between germline ends came to 18 bases. The CDR3 has 16 residues. The genes are TRBV4-1 and TRBJ1-2, with D uncertain. The sequence was collected from a human donor. The specimen was thymocytes. In nucleotides, the CDR3 is TGCGCCAGCAGTCTGAGTCGAGACGAGAATAACTATGGCTACACCTTC. Amino acid sequence: CASSLSRDENNYGYTF.